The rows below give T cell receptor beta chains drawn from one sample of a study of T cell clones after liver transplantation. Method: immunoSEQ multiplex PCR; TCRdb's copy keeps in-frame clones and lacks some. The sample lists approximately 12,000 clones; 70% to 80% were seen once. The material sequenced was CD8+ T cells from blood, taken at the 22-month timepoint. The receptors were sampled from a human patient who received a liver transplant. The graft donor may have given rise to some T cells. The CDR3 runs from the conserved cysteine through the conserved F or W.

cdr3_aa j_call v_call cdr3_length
CASSVRTDASLPYEQYF TRBJ2-7 TRBV27 17
CASIPGHFSTDTQYF TRBJ2-3 TRBV28 15
CATSRRARVPREKLFF TRBJ1-4 TRBV15 16
CASSRDRDYEQYF TRBJ2-7 TRBV4-3 13
CASSQGLGPDTQYF TRBJ2-3 TRBV4-3 14
CASSLRGSPDTQYF TRBJ2-3 TRBV5-6 14
CASSPGLAGVIGPYEQYF TRBJ2-7 TRBV18 18
CASSLTSGSPTDTQYF TRBJ2-3 TRBV7-3 16
CAIRTSAHYGYTF TRBJ1-2 TRBV7-2 13
CASSLPGQENYGYTF TRBJ1-2 TRBV7-9 15
CASRGHSLEKLFF TRBJ1-4 TRBV6-5 13
CASNLGQGQETQYF TRBJ2-5 TRBV6-5 14
CASSIGSGIPDTQYF TRBJ2-3 TRBV19 15
CASSLGQYYGYTF TRBJ1-2 TRBV7-3 13
CATAWGTNEKLFF TRBJ1-4 TRBV27 13
CASSVGSPYEQYF TRBJ2-7 TRBV9 13
CASSPRWSSYEQYF TRBJ2-7 TRBV4-1 14
CASSARMYTDTQYF TRBJ2-3 TRBV9 14
CASSLVSSSGTEAFF TRBJ1-1 TRBV6-5 15
CASSYPGELFF TRBJ2-2 TRBV6-5 11
CAVSTGSEPSHSYNEQFF TRBJ2-1 TRBV7-9 18
CASSPTQYEQYF TRBJ2-7 TRBV27 12
CASSPPLGDTEAFF TRBJ1-1 TRBV4-1 14
CASSAGRGKYEQYF TRBJ2-7 TRBV6-5 14
CASSPDGPGYTF TRBJ1-2 TRBV9 12
CASRVGGDNYGYTF TRBJ1-2 TRBV6-6 14
CASSSGSYEQYF TRBJ2-7 TRBV5-4 12
CASSSAGALGELFF TRBJ2-2 TRBV7-6 14
CASSKQGGTRETQYF TRBJ2-5 TRBV9 15
CASSFLGQNTEAFF TRBJ1-1 TRBV11-2 14
CASSLTVEEQFF TRBJ2-1 TRBV5-4 12
CASSLSGKETQYF TRBJ2-5 TRBV7-9 13
CASSLRGVNYPDTQYF TRBJ2-3 TRBV27 16
CASSSRPGGNFYEQYF TRBJ2-7 TRBV27 16
CASSQGQGYTEAFF TRBJ1-1 TRBV4-1 14
CASSETGGYTEAFF TRBJ1-1 TRBV6-5 14
CASSRTGANVLTF TRBJ2-6 TRBV5-5 13
CASSQEDSVVYEQYF TRBJ2-7 TRBV4-3 15
CASSQRASGGYNEQFF TRBJ2-1 TRBV4-1 16
CASSAGQGKYEQYF TRBJ2-7 TRBV6-6 14
CASSQVASGGAEETQYF TRBJ2-5 TRBV4-2 17
CSATGSNEQFF TRBJ2-1 TRBV20-1 11
CASSQGVLANYGYTF TRBJ1-2 TRBV4-3 15
CASFSGQGTDTQYF TRBJ2-3 TRBV19 14
CASSVDGSGTVTGELFF TRBJ2-2 TRBV9 17
CASSFSGSEQFF TRBJ2-1 TRBV11-3 12